This T cell receptor beta chain was observed in a study of T cells expressing NK-cell markers. For the study at large: Seven donors tested HCMV-seropositive and one tested seronegative among the eight sequenced.

The CDR3 spans 11 residues. TCRdb re-called the 5' RACE reads and catalogs CDR3 proteins one per entry, DNA excluded. The sample totals 350,000 to 450,000 distinct CDR3 sequences; its top ten clones hold 5.2%. The chain uses TRBV12-3 or TRBV12-4 and TRBJ2-1; TCRdb designates TRBD1, a call that cannot be tested without DNA. Sequencing was performed on blood T cells: a sorted CD56 or NKG2C T cell subset, CD4+ or CD8+ T cells, or bulk PBMC T cells (not recorded which). This TCR was sampled from a man aged 18-69 years in good health. This chain's CDR3 is CASSWDGGTIF.